This TCR beta chain originates from a study of blood T cell repertoires in COVID-19. Study-level information: Italy, Spain and the United States were the sources of the convalescent and acute COVID-19 samples. From T cells, B-cell-depleted T cells, or PBMCs came the material, which was cDNA or gDNA.

The V gene's germline CDR1 is DFQATT and CDR2 SNEGSKA (reference sequence). J gave up 6 bases and V 3 bases, and 5 bases lay outside the gene matches. The CDR3 sequence is 13 residues long. Using immunoSEQ multiplex PCR, the repertoire was profiled, and TCRdb retains in-frame clones only, with some absent. Of roughly 30,000 clones in the sample, around nine tenths were seen once. Specimen: peripheral blood. The source of this sequence is a human donor in a cohort sampled during active COVID-19. V usage is TRBV20-1 and J usage is TRBJ2-7; 10 nucleotides match TRBD2. DNA of the CDR3: TGCAGTGCTAGTCGGCTAGCGGGGGTCGAGCAGTACTTC. Translated, it gives CSASRLAGVEQYF.